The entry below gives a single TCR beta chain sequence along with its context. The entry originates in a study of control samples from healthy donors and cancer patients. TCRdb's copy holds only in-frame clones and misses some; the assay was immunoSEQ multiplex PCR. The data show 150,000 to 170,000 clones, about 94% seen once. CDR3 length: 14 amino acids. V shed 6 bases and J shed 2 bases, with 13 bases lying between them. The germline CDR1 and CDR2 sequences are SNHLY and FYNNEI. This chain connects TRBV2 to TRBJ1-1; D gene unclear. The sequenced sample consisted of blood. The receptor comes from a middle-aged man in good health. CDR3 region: CASRGWPENTEAFF. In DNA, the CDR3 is TGTGCCAGCAGGGGCTGGCCGGAAAACACTGAAGCTTTCTTT.